This T cell receptor (beta chain) was sequenced for a study of response to subunit inactivated influenza vaccine (dated by TCRdb to between 2018 and 2020). About the study as a whole: Deep quantitative T cell receptor repertoire profiling was used in the study to track responses to a trivalent subunit inactivated influenza vaccine. Results the study describes overall, beyond this receptor: The authors proposed that each seasonal influenza vaccination may bring in only a limited number of new T cells.

There are a few counts of this clonotype. Its antigen remains undetermined. Base qualities are not at hand, and no much larger clone is one base apart. Trimming accounts for 3 bases at V and 5 bases at J, while the number of junction bases matched to no gene is 7. Inclusive of the bounding cysteine and phenylalanine, the CDR3 is 15 residues long. CDR3 DNA only is kept here, 45 bases in frame from base 1. Library construction relied on RT-PCR. Data came from an Illumina HiSeq 2500. In TCRdb, the public reads were trimmed at Q25 with fastp and aligned with MiXCR, with productive beta chains retained. Rows merge per CDR3 protein into single entries with the most common DNA and genes. For this sample there are more than 550,000 distinct CDR3 sequences; around 11% appear just once. Of the sample, 10% to 13% is held by the ten largest clones.

The chain links TRBV12-3 or TRBV12-4 with TRBJ2-1; 7 bases in between match TRBD2. This TCR derives from a man in his forties or fifties who received an inactivated influenza vaccine. Donor details come from another sample of the same person, matched by shared clones. Material: PBMCs from blood, obtained on the day of vaccination. The CDR3 region has the sequence CASSFGLAANNEQFF. The DNA sequence reads TGTGCCAGCAGTTTCGGGCTAGCGGCTAACAATGAGCAGTTCTTC.